Listed below are T cell receptor beta chains from one sample, sequenced in a study of blood T cell repertoires in COVID-19. Repertoires were generated with immunoSEQ multiplex PCR, while TCRdb's copy carries only in-frame clones and drops some. The sample lists over 130,000 clones, about 80% occurring once. The material sequenced was peripheral blood. The source of these receptors is a woman aged 60-70 years with acute or convalescent COVID-19. Both conserved end residues are part of each CDR3. A D gene is named only where the DNA matches it firmly.

cdr3_length	v_call	j_call	d_call	cdr3_aa	cdr3_nt
11	TRBV6-5	TRBJ2-7	TRBD1	CASSKGQGQYF	TGTGCCAGCAGCAAGGGACAGGGACAGTACTTC
16	TRBV5-4	TRBJ2-2	TRBD2	CASSKVVGRGSGELFF	TGTGCCAGCAGCAAGGTAGTCGGGAGGGGGTCCGGGGAGCTGTTTTTT
13	TRBV5-1	TRBJ2-5	TRBD1	CASSLPQGETQYF	TGCGCCAGCAGCTTGCCACAGGGGGAGACCCAGTACTTC
16	TRBV13	TRBJ2-7	TRBD1	CASSAGDRETPYEQYF	TGTGCCAGCAGCGCCGGGGACAGGGAGACCCCCTACGAGCAGTACTTC
15	TRBV2	TRBJ2-3	TRBD2	CASGGASGIPDTQYF	TGTGCCAGCGGGGGGGCTAGCGGGATACCAGATACGCAGTATTTT
15	TRBV27	TRBJ2-1	TRBD2	CASRVAGFSYNEQFF	TGTGCCAGCAGGGTAGCGGGGTTCTCCTACAATGAGCAGTTCTTC
18	TRBV7-6	TRBJ2-5	.	CASTQFVGSGPLRETQYF	TGTGCCAGCACCCAATTTGTCGGGTCCGGTCCCCTGCGGGAGACCCAGTACTTC
13	TRBV7-9	TRBJ2-3	.	CASSPVTVDTQYF	TGTGCCAGCAGCCCCGTGACAGTGGATACGCAGTATTTT
17	TRBV11-3	TRBJ2-6	TRBD1	CASGRDRANSGANVLTF	TGTGCCAGCGGACGGGACAGGGCTAACTCTGGGGCCAACGTCCTGACTTTC
15	TRBV7-8	TRBJ1-1	.	CASSPSPGRGTEAFF	TGTGCCAGCAGCCCGAGCCCAGGGCGCGGCACTGAAGCTTTCTTT
14	TRBV7-2	TRBJ2-7	TRBD2	CASSPTSGPYEQYF	TGTGCCAGCAGCCCTACTAGCGGTCCCTACGAGCAGTACTTC
16	TRBV3-1/TRBV3-2	TRBJ2-7	TRBD2	CASSQVVGLAAYEQYF	TGTGCCAGCAGCCAAGTCGTAGGACTAGCGGCCTACGAGCAGTACTTC
12	TRBV28	TRBJ2-7	.	CASSPLRYEQYF	TGTGCCAGCAGCCCCCTCCGCTACGAGCAGTACTTC
11	TRBV25-1	TRBJ1-2	.	CASSEGGGYTF	TGTGCCAGCAGTGAGGGAGGTGGCTACACCTTC
15	TRBV27	TRBJ2-2	TRBD1	CASSSGTAGTGELFF	TGTGCCAGCAGTTCAGGGACAGCCGGGACCGGGGAGCTGTTTTTT
13	TRBV28	TRBJ2-7	TRBD1	CASRGQGGYEQYF	TGTGCCAGCAGGGGACAGGGAGGGTACGAGCAGTACTTC
16	TRBV6-5	TRBJ2-1	.	CASSYSPSARGNEQFF	TGTGCCAGCAGTTACTCCCCAAGCGCGAGGGGGAATGAGCAGTTCTTC
14	TRBV30	TRBJ2-2	.	CAWSWGRPTGELFF	TGTGCCTGGAGCTGGGGCCGCCCCACCGGGGAGCTGTTTTTT
12	TRBV4-1	TRBJ2-3	.	CASSQAPDTQYF	TGCGCCAGCAGCCAAGCTCCAGATACGCAGTATTTT
20	TRBV9	TRBJ2-1	TRBD2	CASSVDGGGRRLSSYNEQFF	TGTGCCAGCAGCGTAGACGGGGGAGGGCGTCGGCTTAGCTCCTACAATGAGCAGTTCTTC
15	TRBV5-1	TRBJ2-7	.	CASSLAARGGGEQYF	TGCGCCAGCAGCTTGGCCGCCCGGGGAGGTGGCGAGCAGTACTTC
16	TRBV5-1	TRBJ2-7	TRBD2	CASSPRPAGGPYEQYF	TGCGCCAGCAGTCCCCGTCCGGCGGGAGGGCCCTACGAGCAGTACTTC
13	TRBV18	TRBJ2-1	.	CASSPEGYNEQFF	TGTGCCAGCTCACCAGAGGGCTACAATGAGCAGTTCTTC
14	TRBV19	TRBJ2-2	TRBD1	CASTGQGNTGELFF	TGTGCCAGTACTGGACAGGGGAATACCGGGGAGCTGTTTTTT